Sequencing of this T cell receptor beta chain was carried out in a study of blood T cell repertoires in COVID-19. Across the study: Recovered participants had two consecutive negative NP/OP PCR tests, healthcare professional clearance, or symptom resolution. Samples of COVID-19 (acute and convalescent) were obtained from the United States, Italy and Spain.

As handled by the study authors: Reference gene primer amplification yielded estimated nucleated cell counts. Data came from immunoSEQ multiplex PCR; TCRdb stores just in-frame clones and leaves some out. The V and J calls and clone size were taken over from that table, and D and trimming were inferred from the DNA. The data hold around 290,000 clones, with 70% to 90% observed a single time. Study members were between about 18 and 90 years old and lived in 25 or so US regions. Germline CDR1 LNHDA, CDR2 SQIVND (reference sequence). V was cut by 5 bases and J by 3 bases, with 10 bases left in between. The CDR3 totals 13 residues.

This receptor was obtained from a woman in her sixties or seventies in a cohort exposed to, infected with or recovered from COVID-19 (not recorded which). Sequencing was performed on PBMCs or T cells enriched from blood (not recorded which). The rearrangement uses TRBV19 and TRBJ1-2; a possible D gene is TRBD1 (6 bases). The CDR3 region is CASSYDRYYGYTF. In DNA form, the CDR3 reads TGTGCCAGTAGTTACGACAGGTACTATGGCTACACCTTC.